The next 22 T cell receptor beta chains were all read from a single sample in a study of blood T cell repertoires in COVID-19. Assay: immunoSEQ multiplex PCR; the TCRdb copy retains only in-frame clones and omits some. The data contain 250,000 to 400,000 clones, about 90% of them singletons. Sequenced input: peripheral blood. Receptors originate from a woman aged 25 to 45 with COVID-19, enrolled during active disease.

V and J are TRBV15 and TRBJ1-2, with a possible D match to TRBD1 (5 bases). Germline assignment: CDR1 LNHNV and CDR2 YYDKDF (reference sequence). The CDR3 extends over 14 amino acids. V was trimmed by 4 bases and J by 6 bases, leaving 15 bases between them. CDR3 in DNA: TGTGCCACCAGCATAGCGGGACGGTCAGATGGCTACACCTTC. Translated, it gives CATSIAGRSDGYTF.

The V and J genes are TRBV28 and TRBJ2-7; 8 bases match TRBD2. The CDR3 is 15 residues long. CDR1 and CDR2 from the germline V gene are MDHEN and SYDVKM. Germline trimming cut 6 bases from V and 0 bases from J; bases unmatched to any gene: 7. The CDR3 sequence is CASSRGLAHSYEQYF. As DNA, the CDR3 is TGTGCCAGCAGCCGCGGACTAGCTCACTCCTACGAGCAGTACTTC. Full variable domain (remainder filled in from reference TRBV28 and TRBJ2-7): DVKVTQSSRYLVKRTGEKVFLECVQDMDHENMFWYRQDPGLGLRLIYFSYDVKMKEKGDIPEGYSVSREKKERFSLILESASTNQTSMYLCASSRGLAHSYEQYFGPGTRLTVT.

This clone was detected once. V and J are TRBV5-6 and TRBJ2-1, with D perhaps TRBD2 (5 bases). The CDR3 has 15 residues. Germline V gives CDR1 SGHDT, CDR2 YYEEEE. Trimming cost V 2 bases and J 5 bases, with 14 bases left between them. The CDR3 DNA is TGTGCCAGCAGCTTTCTTTACGGAGGCAACAATGAGCAGTTCTTC. Translated, it gives CASSFLYGGNNEQFF. The full variable domain, with the rest looked up from reference TRBV5-6 and TRBJ2-1, is DAGVTQSPTHLIKTRGQQVTLRCSPKSGHDTVSWYQQALGQGPQFIFQYYEEEERQRGNFPDRFSGHQFPNYSSELNVNALLLGDSALYLCASSFLYGGNNEQFFGPGTRLTVL.

V and J are TRBV7-3 and TRBJ2-1; 13 bases match TRBD2. The germline CDR1 and CDR2 sequences are SGHTA and FQGTGA. This CDR3 spans 16 amino acids. V was pared by 5 bases and J by 4 bases, with 5 bases of the junction left unmatched. This CDR3 is CASSRSGLAGYNEQFF. CDR3 DNA sequence: TGTGCCAGCAGCCGATCGGGACTAGCGGGATACAATGAGCAGTTCTTC.

V is TRBV19 and J is TRBJ1-5; 9 nucleotides align to TRBD1. Germline V CDR1 and CDR2: LNHDA, SQIVND (reference sequence). The J segment lost 7 bases and the V segment lost 5 bases, leaving 9 bases of the junction unmatched. CDR3 length: 15 amino acids. The DNA of the CDR3 is TGTGCCAGTAGTGGCCCGACGACAGGGGGGCAGCCCCAGCATTTT. It codes for CASSGPTTGGQPQHF.

For this clone: The same CDR3 can be traced to other DNA sequences in this sample. The rearrangement joins TRBV7-9 to TRBJ1-3; maybe TRBD1 (6 bases). V lost 4 bases to trimming and J lost 0 bases, with 10 bases between them. CDR1 is SEHNR and CDR2 is FQNEAQ in the germline V gene (reference sequence). CDR3 length: 15 residues. As DNA, the CDR3 is TGTGCCAGCAGCTCAGACAGGCCCTCTGGAAACACCATATATTTT. Amino acid sequence: CASSSDRPSGNTIYF.

This clone showed up just a few times. The genes are TRBV11-3 and TRBJ1-6, with 10 bases matching TRBD1. CDR1 SGHNT and CDR2 YENEEA come from the germline V gene. This CDR3 comprises 18 residues. DNA of the CDR3: TGTGCTAAGCTTCGACAGGGGGCGTTTCAGTACTATAATTCACCCCTCCACTTT. This translates into CAKLRQGAFQYYNSPLHF.

V is TRBV6-5 and J is TRBJ1-2, with 11 bases aligning to TRBD1. Germline CDR1 MNHEY, CDR2 SVGAGI. V shed 2 bases and J 4 bases; nucleotides not matched to a gene: 0. This CDR3 is 14 amino acids long. CDR3: CASSYGTGGYGYTF. Written as DNA, the CDR3 is TGTGCCAGCAGTTACGGGACAGGGGGCTATGGCTACACCTTC.

The chain is built from TRBV5-5 and TRBJ2-7; 13 bases agree with TRBD2. CDR3 length: 16 amino acids. In germline, CDR1 is SGHKS, CDR2 YYEKEE (reference sequence). V trimming: 4 bases; J trimming: 7 bases; junction bases outside the gene matches: 11. CDR3 sequence reads: CASSVELAGGRGEQYF. CDR3 in DNA: TGTGCCAGCAGCGTTGAACTAGCGGGAGGGCGAGGGGAGCAGTACTTC.

A note on this clone: The same CDR3 is also encoded by other DNA sequences in this sample. This sequence joins TRBV30 and TRBJ1-5, with D unclear. Trimming cost V 0 bases and J 1 base, with 7 bases left between them. Germline CDR1 is GTSNPN and CDR2 is SVGIG (reference sequence). This CDR3 contains 14 residues. The CDR3 is CAWSVGGSNQPQHF. CDR3 nucleotides: TGTGCCTGGAGTGTTGGAGGGAGCAATCAGCCCCAGCATTTT.

The rearrangement links TRBV27 to TRBJ2-7; 7 bases are shared with TRBD2. Unmatched junction bases numbered 4, after V lost 2 bases and J lost 0 bases. CDR3 size: 15 residues. Per the germline V gene, CDR1 is MNHEY and CDR2 is SMNVEV (reference sequence). The CDR3 nucleotides are TGTGCCAGCAGTTTACGGGGGGTCTACTCCTACGAGCAGTACTTC. Its translation is CASSLRGVYSYEQYF.

The CDR3 DNA follows: TGTGCCAGTAGTAGCGGGAGGGCCCCCGATACGCAGTATTTT. It codes for CASSSGRAPDTQYF. The chain combines TRBV27 with TRBJ2-3, with 11 positions matching TRBD2. Germline loops: CDR1 MNHEY, CDR2 SMNVEV (reference sequence). This CDR3 is built from 14 residues. With 9 bases clipped from V and 6 bases from J, the junction kept 8 bases outside the gene matches.

V and J are TRBV5-1 and TRBJ2-1; TRBD2 is a possible D gene (5 bases). The V end was cut by 4 bases, the J end by 6 bases, with 20 bases between. This CDR3 has 16 amino acids. The germline gives CDR1 SGHRS, CDR2 YFSETQ. CDR3 DNA sequence: TGCGCCAGCAGCCCGGATACTAGTTACTTGCCCAATGAGCAGTTCTTC. It translates to CASSPDTSYLPNEQFF.

The genes are TRBV7-8 and TRBJ1-2, with 7 bases identical to TRBD1. The CDR3 covers 15 residues. Per germline, CDR1 SGHVS and CDR2 FQNEAQ. Trimming cost V 5 bases and J 1 base; bases outside gene matches: 7. The DNA of the CDR3 is TGTGCCAGCAGCGGGAGAACAGGGGATAACTATGGCTACACCTTC. It encodes CASSGRTGDNYGYTF. Filled out from reference TRBV7-8 and TRBJ1-2, the complete variable domain reads GAGVSQSPRYKVAKRGQDVALRCDPISGHVSLFWYQQALGQGPEFLTYFQNEAQLDKSGLPSDRFFAERPEGSVSTLKIQRTQQEDSAVYLCASSGRTGDNYGYTFGSGTRLTVV.

The CDR3 DNA reads TGTGCCAGCAGTCAGGGGGCAGGCACTGAAGCTTTCTTT. Residues: CASSQGAGTEAFF. The chain has TRBV6-5 and TRBJ1-1, with TRBD1 matching over 8 bases. The V gene end was trimmed by 5 bases and the J gene end by 4 bases; junction bases not matched to a gene: 3. Germline CDR1 MNHEY, CDR2 SVGAGI. This CDR3 contains 13 residues.

The chain recombines TRBV2 with TRBJ1-6, with a possible D match to TRBD1 (5 bases). CDR3 length equals 13 residues. Germline-derived CDR1 and CDR2 are SNHLY and FYNNEI. V was trimmed by 8 bases and J by 6 bases, leaving 11 bases between them. Here the CDR3 reads CASVQEINSPLHF. CDR3 in DNA: TGTGCCAGCGTACAGGAGATTAATTCACCCCTCCACTTT.

This chain joins TRBV28 and TRBJ2-3, with 9 positions matching TRBD1. The CDR3 totals 15 residues. V was clipped by 6 bases and J by 9 bases; unmatched bases: 13. The germline gives CDR1 MDHEN, CDR2 SYDVKM. The CDR3 region is CASRPGTGTLRTQYF. CDR3 in DNA: TGTGCCAGCAGACCCGGGACAGGGACATTGAGGACGCAGTATTTT.

This clone came up once. The chain has TRBV5-1 and TRBJ1-6; D perhaps matches TRBD1 (5 bases). In germline, CDR1 is SGHRS, CDR2 YFSETQ. Trimming left V 4 bases short and J 7 bases short, with 12 bases between. CDR3 length: 14 residues. CDR3 residues: CASSPGDENSPLHF. The CDR3, as DNA: TGCGCCAGCAGCCCGGGGGATGAAAATTCACCCCTCCACTTT.

V gene TRBV7-8 combines with J gene TRBJ2-5; tentative D call: TRBD2 (8 bases). The CDR3 loop spans 16 amino acids. CDR1 and CDR2 (germline): SGHVS, FQNEAQ. Trimming left V 5 bases short and J 5 bases short, with 21 bases between. The CDR3 is CASSPPAAGGQETQYF. In DNA, the CDR3 is TGTGCCAGCAGCCCTCCCGCCGCGGGGGGACAGGAGACCCAGTACTTC.

V gene TRBV5-1 combines with J gene TRBJ2-3; TRBD2 matches at 15 bases. This CDR3 comprises 17 residues. CDR1 and CDR2 from the germline V gene are SGHRS and YFSETQ. The ends lost 4 bases at V and 6 bases at J; junction bases unmatched: 9. CDR3: CASSAGLAGGTRDTQYF. For the CDR3, the DNA is TGCGCCAGCAGCGCTGGACTAGCGGGAGGGACAAGGGATACGCAGTATTTT. Filled out from reference TRBV5-1 and TRBJ2-3, the complete variable domain reads KAGVTQTPRYLIKTRGQQVTLSCSPISGHRSVSWYQQTPGQGLQFLFEYFSETQRNKGNFPGRFSGRQFSNSRSEMNVSTLELGDSALYLCASSAGLAGGTRDTQYFGPGTRLTVL.

The CDR3 DNA follows: TGTGCCAGCAGCTTTGGGGCGACCTACGAGCAGTACTTC. Encoded protein: CASSFGATYEQYF. The chain recombines TRBV7-2 with TRBJ2-7; a weak D match, TRBD1 (5 bases). Germline V gene data show CDR1 as SGHTA and CDR2 as FQGNSA. Trimming shortened V by 3 bases and J by 2 bases, and 8 bases separated the two germline ends. The CDR3 spans 13 residues. Full variable domain (remainder filled in from reference TRBV7-2 and TRBJ2-7): GAGVSQSPSNKVTEKGKDVELRCDPISGHTALYWYRQSLGQGLEFLIYFQGNSAPDKSGLPSDRFSAERTGGSVSTLTIQRTQQEDSAVYLCASSFGATYEQYFGPGTRLTVT.

V gene TRBV19 combines with J gene TRBJ2-7; TRBD2 agrees at 9 bases. J was trimmed by 6 bases and V by 5 bases; bases with no gene match: 11. Germline CDR1 LNHDA, CDR2 SQIVND (reference sequence). This CDR3 contains 15 residues. The CDR3 sequence: CASSPADSGRSEQYF. CDR3 coding DNA: TGTGCCAGTAGTCCGGCGGATAGCGGGAGAAGCGAGCAGTACTTC.